Below, 22 T cell receptor beta chains from the same sample are listed, as sequenced in a study of control samples from healthy donors and cancer patients. Measured with immunoSEQ multiplex PCR; TCRdb has only the in-frame clones, and not every one. The data contain some 120,000 clones, 80% to 95% of them singletons. The sequenced material came from blood. The receptor source for this set is a man aged 18-30 years in good health.

In DNA, the CDR3 is TGTGCCAGCAGTGAAGAGGCGGCGGGGGGGCGCCCAGAGACCCAGTACTTC. Protein sequence: CASSEEAAGGRPETQYF. The chain uses TRBV6-1 and TRBJ2-5; the match to TRBD2 covers 9 bases. The V gene end was trimmed by 1 base and the J gene end by 4 bases; junction bases not matched to a gene: 10. Germline CDR1 reads MNHNS; CDR2 reads SASEGT. The CDR3 is made up of 17 amino acids.

The V and J genes are TRBV21-1 and TRBJ2-7. TRBV21-1 is a recognized pseudogene. The CDR3 is made up of 13 amino acids. CDR3 in DNA: TGTGCCAGCAGCAAAGTAAGGTCCTACGAGCAGTACGTC. Protein sequence: CASSKVRSYEQYV.

DNA of the CDR3: TGTGCCACCAGCAGAGATCGGGCGACAGGGAAAATCTACAATGAGCAGTTCTTC. It is translated as CATSRDRATGKIYNEQFF. The chain employs TRBV15 and TRBJ2-1; 7 bases line up with TRBD1. This CDR3 region has 18 residues. Germline values: CDR1 LNHNV, CDR2 YYDKDF (reference sequence). The V segment lost 0 bases and the J segment 3 bases; nucleotides outside the gene matches: 11.

The chain joins TRBV7-9 to TRBJ2-1, with D hard to call. CDR3 length equals 13 residues. V was pared by 5 bases and J by 7 bases, with 12 bases between. Germline V gene lookup returns CDR1 SEHNR and CDR2 FQNEAQ (reference sequence). The CDR3 here is CASSTDPRNEQFF. For the CDR3, the DNA is TGTGCCAGCAGCACGGACCCAAGGAATGAGCAGTTCTTC.

This clone was recorded once. This rearrangement joins TRBV5-1 to TRBJ2-3; 9 nucleotides align to TRBD2. V lost 0 bases to trimming and J lost 5 bases; unmatched junction nucleotides: 13. CDR1 and CDR2 from the germline V gene are SGHRS and YFSETQ. CDR3 size: 18 residues. Here the CDR3 reads CASSLGRLREGRGDTQYF. DNA of the CDR3: TGCGCCAGCAGCTTGGGTCGCCTGCGGGAGGGTAGGGGAGATACGCAGTATTTT.

The V gene is TRBV3-1 (or the pseudogene TRBV3-2), the J gene TRBJ2-3, with TRBD2 identical over 8 bases. J was trimmed by 4 bases and V by 1 base; bases with no gene match: 4. This CDR3 has 15 residues. Germline V gene sequence: CDR1 LGHDT, CDR2 YNNKEL (reference sequence). CDR3 bases: TGTGCCAGCAGCCAAGCGGGGGGGATGGCAGATACGCAGTATTTT. Translated, it gives CASSQAGGMADTQYF.

This clone has just one count. The genes are TRBV10-3 and TRBJ2-5, with a tentative D call TRBD2 (6 bases). Germline CDR1 and CDR2: ENHRY and SYGVKD. The CDR3 contains 12 residues. V dropped 9 bases and J dropped 5 bases, with 13 bases sitting between them. This chain's CDR3 is CAIAGEGETQYF. The CDR3 DNA follows: TGTGCCATAGCGGGCGAGGGTGAGACCCAGTACTTC.

The chain links TRBV6-2 or TRBV6-3 to TRBJ1-5, with D possibly being TRBD1 (5 bases). Trimming took 2 bases from V and 2 from J, leaving 7 bases between them. CDR3 length equals 14 residues. CDR1 is MNHEY and CDR2 is SVGEGT in the germline V gene. CDR3 coding DNA: TGTGCCAGCAGTTACGGGGGTCGCAATCAGCCCCAGCATTTT. It encodes CASSYGGRNQPQHF.

This clone was observed a single time. V usage is TRBV6-6 and J usage is TRBJ2-1; D remains unclear. V shed 5 bases and J shed 8 bases, with 10 bases lying between them. This CDR3 spans 12 amino acids. Germline-derived CDR1 and CDR2 are MNHNY and SVGAGI (reference sequence). CDR3 bases: TGTGCCAGCAGTCCGGCCACGGATGAGCAGTTCTTC. This translates into CASSPATDEQFF.

Notes on this clone: Other DNA sequences of this sample code for an identical CDR3. In nucleotides, the CDR3 is TGTGCCAGCAGCTTATATGGGGGTCTCAACACTGAAGCTTTCTTT. Amino acid sequence: CASSLYGGLNTEAFF. The V and J genes are TRBV7-3 and TRBJ1-1; D is perhaps TRBD1 (5 bases). Trimming removed 2 bases at V and 2 bases at J, with 12 bases between. The CDR3 length is 15 residues. From germline, CDR1 is SGHTA and CDR2 FQGTGA.

This chain connects TRBV19 to TRBJ1-1; 9 nucleotides agree with TRBD1. The CDR3 runs 13 residues. V lost 8 bases, J lost 3 bases, and 4 bases stayed unmatched. Germline V gives CDR1 LNHDA, CDR2 SQIVND (reference sequence). CDR3 DNA sequence: TGTGCCAGTGGGGACAGGGCGGACACTGAAGCTTTCTTT. Its translation is CASGDRADTEAFF.

This clone showed up just once. V gene TRBV5-1 combines with J gene TRBJ1-6, with unresolved D. The length of the CDR3 is 15 residues. Between the trimmed V and J ends, which lost 0 bases and 7 bases, there was a span of 11 bases. CDR1 and CDR2 from the germline V gene are SGHRS and YFSETQ. The CDR3 sequence is CASSLESKVNSPLHF. The CDR3 coding sequence is TGCGCCAGCAGCTTGGAATCCAAGGTCAATTCACCCCTCCACTTT.

The chain uses TRBV7-3 and TRBJ2-7; D may match TRBD1 or TRBD2 (6 bases each). The CDR3 totals 13 residues. V was pared by 3 bases and J by 4 bases, with 10 bases between. Germline V gene data show CDR1 as SGHTA and CDR2 as FQGTGA. The CDR3 nucleotides read TGTGCCAGCAGCTTGGGGGGCCTTTACGAGCAGTACTTC. This codes for CASSLGGLYEQYF.

The rearrangement uses TRBV6-5 and TRBJ2-5; 7 nucleotides match TRBD1. This CDR3 is built from 13 residues. Germline CDR1 and CDR2: MNHEY and SVGAGI. V trimming: 7 bases; J trimming: 2 bases; junction bases outside the gene matches: 4. The CDR3 spells CASIPGQQETQYF. The CDR3 nucleotides are TGTGCCAGCATCCCGGGACAGCAAGAGACCCAGTACTTC.

V usage is TRBV29-1 and J usage is TRBJ1-4; unclear D gene. Trimming removed 6 bases at V and 1 base at J, with 9 bases between. The germline V gene has CDR1 SQVTM and CDR2 ANQGSEA. This CDR3 contains 13 residues. The CDR3 protein is CSVRERTNEKLFF. In DNA, the CDR3 is TGCAGCGTAAGGGAGAGAACTAATGAAAAACTGTTTTTT.

The gene calls are TRBV18 and TRBJ1-2; possibly TRBD1 for D (6 bases). V gave up 5 bases and J gave up 6 bases, with 10 bases separating them. The CDR3 is made up of 12 amino acids. CDR1 and CDR2 from the germline V gene are KGHSH and LQKENI. As DNA, the CDR3 is TGTGCCAGCTCATTGGACAGCGATGGCTACACCTTC. Its translation: CASSLDSDGYTF.

V gene TRBV29-1 combines with J gene TRBJ2-1; D remains ambiguous. Germline V gene data show CDR1 as SQVTM and CDR2 as ANQGSEA. Trimming took off 0 bases at V and 7 bases at J, with 7 bases between the two ends. The CDR3 covers 12 residues. The CDR3 region has the DNA TGCAGCGTTGAAGATCGTGTTAATGAGCAGTTCTTC. This encodes CSVEDRVNEQFF.

The V call is TRBV12-3 or TRBV12-4, the J call TRBJ2-5; D not certain. V lost 2 bases to trimming and J lost 5 bases, with 9 bases between them. This CDR3 region has 13 residues. The CDR3 is CASSLIRQETQYF. The DNA of the CDR3 is TGTGCCAGCAGTTTAATCCGTCAGGAGACCCAGTACTTC.

The rearrangement joins TRBV5-1 to TRBJ2-3; TRBD2 agrees at 8 bases. Germline-derived CDR1 and CDR2 are SGHRS and YFSETQ. The ends lost 2 bases at V and 7 bases at J; junction bases unmatched: 6. The length of the CDR3 is 14 residues. The CDR3 bases are TGCGCCAGCAGCTTAGCGGGAGAATCACATACGCAGTATTTT. Translating gives CASSLAGESHTQYF.

The chain joins TRBV6-5 to TRBJ2-5; D is unresolved. The CDR3 contains 15 residues. Trimming cost V 2 bases and J 4 bases, with 14 bases left between them. Per germline, CDR1 MNHEY and CDR2 SVGAGI. As DNA, the CDR3 is TGTGCCAGCAGTTACGGCGGTGTCGGACCAGAGACCCAGTACTTC. Translating it yields CASSYGGVGPETQYF.

The V and J genes are TRBV3-1 (or the pseudogene TRBV3-2) and TRBJ2-4, with 9 nucleotides matching TRBD2. The germline V gene has CDR1 LGHDT and CDR2 YNNKEL (reference sequence). The CDR3 sequence is 14 residues long. After removal of 3 bases from V and 8 bases from J, the junction contained 5 bases not matched to a gene. The CDR3 is CASSQAGGPHIQYF. In DNA, the CDR3 is TGTGCCAGCAGCCAGGCGGGGGGGCCCCACATTCAGTACTTC.

This chain uses TRBV5-1 with TRBJ1-1, with D possibly matching TRBD1 (5 bases). Germline-derived CDR1 and CDR2 are SGHRS and YFSETQ. V was shortened by 0 bases and J by 3 bases, with 9 bases between the two germline ends. CDR3 length: 14 residues. CDR3 residues: CASSLAQGYTEAFF. The CDR3 DNA reads as TGCGCCAGCAGCTTGGCCCAGGGTTACACTGAAGCTTTCTTT.